The table lists the clone carrying this TCR beta chain with a count of one. This sample was included in a study of control samples from healthy donors and cancer patients. V lost 6 bases and J 6 bases, leaving 16 bases between the germline ends. The CDR3 extends over 14 amino acids. Germline V gene sequence: CDR1 MDHEN, CDR2 SYDVKM. Repertoires were generated with immunoSEQ multiplex PCR, while TCRdb's copy carries only in-frame clones and drops some. The sample has 100,000 to 150,000 clones, more than 75% seen once; the top ten hold roughly 2.8%. The chain joins TRBV28 to TRBJ2-3; tentatively, D is TRBD1 (6 bases). The clonotype originates from a man aged 55 to 69 in good health. Input material: blood. The CDR3 bases are TGTGCCAGCAGGACAGTCGGAAGGGGGGATACGCAGTATTTT. Its translation is CASRTVGRGDTQYF.